A single sample is the source of the 8 T cell receptor beta chains below, sequenced in a study of control samples from healthy donors and cancer patients. Using immunoSEQ multiplex PCR, the repertoire was profiled, and TCRdb retains in-frame clones only, with some absent. The data contain approximately 130,000 clones, 80% to 90% of them singletons. The sample comprised blood. These receptors all come from a man between 60 and 70 years old in good health.

The chain employs TRBV6-5 and TRBJ2-7, with TRBD1 matching 7 bases. CDR1 and CDR2 (germline): MNHEY, SVGAGI. The CDR3 extends over 14 amino acids. Trimming removed 8 bases from V and 4 bases from J; junction bases left unmatched: 11. CDR3 in amino acids: CASDNRDRVYEQYF. In DNA, the CDR3 is TGTGCCAGCGACAACCGGGACAGAGTTTACGAGCAGTACTTC.

This clone was counted once. CDR3 sequence (DNA): TGTGCCAGCAGCTTGAGCGGACCCGACTTAGCCAAAAACATTCAGTACTTC. As protein: CASSLSGPDLAKNIQYF. The V and J genes are TRBV7-9 and TRBJ2-4, with a weak D call TRBD2 (5 bases). The germline V gene has CDR1 SEHNR and CDR2 FQNEAQ (reference sequence). V lost 3 bases and J lost 0, with 15 bases in between. This CDR3 is built from 17 residues.

Points on this clone: The identical CDR3 is also encoded by other nucleotide sequences in the sample. CDR3 amino acids: CASSELGEKLFF. The CDR3 nucleotides read TGTGCCAGCAGTGAATTGGGGGAAAAACTGTTTTTT. V usage is TRBV6-1 and J usage is TRBJ1-4; D ambiguous. The ends were cut back, 2 bases at V and 8 bases at J, with 6 bases in the middle. Per germline, CDR1 MNHNS and CDR2 SASEGT. The length of the CDR3 is 12 residues.

This clone has a handful of counts. CDR3 nucleotide sequence: TGCGCCAGCAGCCTCCAGGACGAGGCCTACGAGCAGTACTTC. It yields the protein CASSLQDEAYEQYF. The rearrangement joins TRBV4-1 to TRBJ2-7, with D hard to call. The germline CDR1 and CDR2 sequences are MGHRA and YSYEKL. V was trimmed by 4 bases and J by 2 bases, leaving 12 bases between them. This CDR3 is 14 amino acids long.

The chain's CDR3 is CASSFSDRQYF. CDR3 bases: TGTGCCAGCAGTTTTTCGGACAGGCAGTATTTT. V usage is TRBV12-3 or TRBV12-4 and J usage is TRBJ2-3; TRBD1 might be the D (6 bases). V lost 3 bases and J lost 11, with 9 bases in between. This CDR3 contains 11 residues.

The chain combines TRBV19 with TRBJ2-4; 10 nucleotides line up with TRBD1. The CDR3 loop spans 15 amino acids. The germline CDR1 and CDR2 sequences are LNHDA and SQIVND (reference sequence). With V trimmed by 5 bases and J by 6 bases, 7 bases remained unmatched. The CDR3 loop is CASSRDRGSGNIQYF. CDR3 DNA sequence: TGTGCCAGTAGTCGGGACAGGGGTTCGGGAAACATTCAGTACTTC.

The V gene is TRBV7-2, the J gene TRBJ1-2; D is ambiguous. The germline gives CDR1 SGHTA, CDR2 FQGNSA. V gave up 7 bases and J gave up 5 bases, with 17 bases separating them. The CDR3 covers 14 residues. Here the CDR3 reads CASTGPRRQYGYTF. Written as DNA, the CDR3 is TGTGCCAGCACTGGTCCGAGGAGACAATATGGCTACACCTTC.

The CDR3 loop reads CASIPSVAGLNTEAFF. The CDR3 coding sequence is TGTGCCAGCATCCCCAGTGTGGCAGGTTTGAACACTGAAGCTTTCTTT. The chain links TRBV28 to TRBJ1-1; D not certain. V was clipped by 7 bases and J by 0 bases, with 18 bases between them. The germline V gene has CDR1 MDHEN and CDR2 SYDVKM. The CDR3 length is 16 residues.